Listed below are T cell receptor beta chains from one sample, sequenced in a study of T-cell reconstitution after alpha-beta-depleted transplantation in children. TCRdb re-called the PCR reads through MiXCR, storing one row per CDR3 protein. The table records under 300,000 distinct CDR3 sequences, under 14% of them present only once. The source material was peripheral blood, sampled 180 days after TCRalphabeta/CD19-depleted stem cell transplant. These receptors all stem from a male patient between 2 and 15 years old who had a stem cell transplant for chronic granulomatous disease, so the T cells may come from the graft donor. Each CDR3 is given with its conserved first and last residue. The D gene is left open where the match is weak. Rows may omit the clone size; those that give it use once, few, many or a size class.

TRBV12-3/TRBV12-4	TRBD1	TRBJ1-2	.	TGTGCCAGCGCGGGACAGAACTATGGCTACCCCTTC	CASAGQNYGYPF
TRBV3-1	TRBD1	TRBJ2-4	many	TGTGCCAGCAGTGCATCAGGGGGAAACATTCAGTACTTC	CASSASGGNIQYF
TRBV12-3/TRBV12-4	.	TRBJ2-4	.	TGTGCCAGCAGTTTGAAGGCGGGGGCTGGGGCTCTAGCCAAAAACATTCAGTACTTC	CASSLKAGAGALAKNIQYF
TRBV12-3/TRBV12-4	TRBD2	TRBJ2-5	many	TGTGCCAGCAGTCTCGGACTAGCGGGGGGTGGAGAGACCCAGTACTTC	CASSLGLAGGGETQYF
TRBV19	.	TRBJ2-2	few	TGTGCCAGTAGCTTTGAGGGTCTGAACACCGGGGAGCTGTTTTTT	CASSFEGLNTGELFF
TRBV5-1	TRBD2	TRBJ2-1	many	TGCGCCAGCAGCTTGGTCGGGACTAGTGTCCATGAGCAGTTCTTC	CASSLVGTSVHEQFF
TRBV29-1	.	TRBJ1-5	many	TGCAGCGTTAAGGGACGGGGGGAGAATCAGCCCCAGCATTTT	CSVKGRGENQPQHF
TRBV6-5	.	TRBJ2-1	many	TGTGCCAGCAGTTACCGACTCTCTCCGACTAGCTACAATGAGCAGTTCTTC	CASSYRLSPTSYNEQFF
TRBV7-9	.	TRBJ2-4	many	TGTGCCAGCAGCTCCGCCCCTCACCTCGGAGGAAAGTACTTC	CASSSAPHLGGKYF
TRBV20-1	TRBD1	TRBJ2-1	many	TGCAGTGCTAGAGCTCTGGGACAGGGTTTTGACAATGAGCAGTTCTTC	CSARALGQGFDNEQFF
TRBV27	.	TRBJ1-5	many	TGTGCCAGCAGTTGGGCAGGGTGGCAGCCCCAGCATTTT	CASSWAGWQPQHF
TRBV30	.	TRBJ2-1	many	TGTGCCTGGAGTAACTGGGATGAGCAGTTCTTC	CAWSNWDEQFF
TRBV20-1	.	TRBJ2-5	many	TGCAGTGCTTCTAGAGAGGGGCGGGCCCAGTACTTC	CSASREGRAQYF
TRBV20-1	TRBD1	TRBJ2-7	.	TGCTGTGCTAACATTGAGACCGGGACAGAGCCCTACGAGCAGTACTTC	CCANIETGTEPYEQYF
TRBV7-2	TRBD1	TRBJ1-5	many	TGTGCCAGCAGCTCCGCTGGGACAGGGAGCAATCAGCCCCAGCATTTT	CASSSAGTGSNQPQHF
TRBV11-2	TRBD2	TRBJ2-5	many	TGTGCCAGCAGCTTAAAAATACCGCTAGCGGGAGGGTCAGGGACCCAGTACTTC	CASSLKIPLAGGSGTQYF
TRBV25-1	.	TRBJ2-3	many	TGTGCCAGTCGAGCCCCGGGGAACGCAGATACGCAGTATTTT	CASRAPGNADTQYF
TRBV20-1	TRBD2	TRBJ2-1	.	TGCAGTGCTAGACAGCTAGCGGGCCTCAATGAGCACTCCTTC	CSARQLAGLNEHSF
TRBV7-3	TRBD2	TRBJ2-5	many	TGTGCCAGCAGCTTCCTAGCGGGAGGCTTGGAGACCCAGTACTTC	CASSFLAGGLETQYF
TRBV27	.	TRBJ2-1	many	TGTGCCAGCTTACCGATACGGTCATCCTACAATGAGCAGTTCTTC	CASLPIRSSYNEQFF
TRBV12-3/TRBV12-4	TRBD1	TRBJ1-1	many	TGTGCCAGCAGCCTAGACAGGGGGCAACATCGGAACGGTGAAGCTTTCTTT	CASSLDRGQHRNGEAFF
TRBV10-3	TRBD1	TRBJ2-5	many	TGTGCCTCCAGTGGGACAGGGGTTGTTGGAAAAGAGACCCAGTACTTC	CASSGTGVVGKETQYF
TRBV28	.	TRBJ1-2	many	TGTGCCAGCAGGGCAGTTTGGATGACAAAAGCTACTATGGACTACACCTTC	CASRAVWMTKATMDYTF
TRBV27	.	TRBJ2-1	many	TGTGCCAGCAGTCCGAGGGACGGGAGCTCCTACAATGAGCAGTTCTTC	CASSPRDGSSYNEQFF
TRBV5-6	.	TRBJ1-1	.	TGTGCCAGCAGCCCGTCGCGGAGGGCCACTGAAGCTTTCTTT	CASSPSRRATEAFF
TRBV6-4	TRBD1	TRBJ2-2	many	TGTGCCAGCAGAGGACAGGCGAACACCGGGGAGCTGTTTTTT	CASRGQANTGELFF
TRBV11-1	.	TRBJ2-1	many	TGTGCCAGCAGCCCCCCCACTAACCCCGAGCAGTTCTTC	CASSPPTNPEQFF
TRBV12-3/TRBV12-4	.	TRBJ2-7	many	TGTGCCAGCAGTTTGGTGAGGGGGTATTCCTACGAGCAGTACTTC	CASSLVRGYSYEQYF
TRBV28	.	TRBJ1-5	.	TGTGCCAGCAGTGGGAGGTCTGCTGAAAATCAGCCCCAGCATTTT	CASSGRSAENQPQHF
TRBV4-2	TRBD2	TRBJ2-7	many	TGTGCCAGCAGCCAAGGGGCGAGACTAGCGAGAAACATTACGGCCTACGAGCAGTACTTC	CASSQGARLARNITAYEQYF
TRBV5-1	TRBD2	TRBJ2-1	many	TGCGCCAGCAGCTTGCCTAGCGGGAGTAGCTCCTACAATGAGCAGTTCTTC	CASSLPSGSSSYNEQFF
TRBV15	TRBD2	TRBJ2-3	many	TGTGCCACCAGCAGAGAACTTCGGGGAGGGACAGATACGCAGTATTTT	CATSRELRGGTDTQYF
TRBV20-1	TRBD2	TRBJ2-1	many	TGCAGTGCTAGAGAGACTAGCGGGGGGGCCAGTGAGCAGTTCTTC	CSARETSGGASEQFF
TRBV20-1	TRBD1	TRBJ2-5	many	TGCAGTGCTAGTAAAGGACAGGGCTCATGGGCCCAGTACTTC	CSASKGQGSWAQYF
TRBV20-1	.	TRBJ2-3	many	TGCAGTGCTAGAGGCCTGGACAGCACAGATACGCAGTATTTT	CSARGLDSTDTQYF
TRBV7-2	TRBD2	TRBJ2-2	many	TGTGCCAGCAGCTTCGGTCGGCGGGGGGGCCGCGCCGGGGAGCTGTTTTTT	CASSFGRRGGRAGELFF
TRBV18	.	TRBJ1-1	many	TGTGCCAGCTCACCTCAGGGGAACACTGAAGCTTTCTTT	CASSPQGNTEAFF
TRBV20-1	.	TRBJ2-3	many	TGCAGTGCTAGACTACTAGCCACAGATACGCAGTATTTT	CSARLLATDTQYF
TRBV9	.	TRBJ1-1	many	TGTGCCAGCAGCCTTAGAAACGGGGAAGCTTTCTTT	CASSLRNGEAFF
TRBV12-3/TRBV12-4	.	TRBJ2-3	.	TGTGCCAGCAGTTTTGGGGCGGGCGCGTCTAGCACAGATACGCAGTATTTT	CASSFGAGASSTDTQYF
TRBV12-3/TRBV12-4	.	TRBJ2-2	many	TGTGCCAGCACCTCCCGCAGGACGGGCACCGGGGAGCTGTTTTTT	CASTSRRTGTGELFF
TRBV5-4	TRBD1	TRBJ2-3	.	TGTGCCAGCAGCTTGGATGACAGGGCCCCCCGGGATAGCACAGATACGCAGTATTTT	CASSLDDRAPRDSTDTQYF